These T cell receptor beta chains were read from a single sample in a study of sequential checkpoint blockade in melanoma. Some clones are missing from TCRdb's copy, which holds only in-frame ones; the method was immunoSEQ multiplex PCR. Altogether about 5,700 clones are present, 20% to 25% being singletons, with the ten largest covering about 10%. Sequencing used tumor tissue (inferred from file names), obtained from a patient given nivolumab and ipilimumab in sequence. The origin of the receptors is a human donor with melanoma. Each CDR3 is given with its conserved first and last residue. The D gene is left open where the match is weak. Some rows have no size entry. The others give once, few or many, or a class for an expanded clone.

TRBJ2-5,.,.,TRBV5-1,CASSREGPRVGETQYF,TGCGCCAGCAGCAGAGAGGGACCGAGGGTAGGAGAGACCCAGTACTTC
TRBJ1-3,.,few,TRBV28,CASSSPYTDDSGNTIYF,TGTGCCAGCAGTTCCCCCTACACAGACGACTCTGGAAACACCATATATTTT
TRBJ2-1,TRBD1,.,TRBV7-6,CASSPIGDRGTNEQFF,TGTGCCAGCAGCCCGATCGGGGACAGGGGGACTAATGAGCAGTTCTTC
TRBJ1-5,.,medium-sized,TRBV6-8,CASSYPSHGTSNQPQHF,TGTGCCAGCAGTTACCCCAGCCACGGGACAAGCAATCAGCCCCAGCATTTT
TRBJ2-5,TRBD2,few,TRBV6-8,CASSPSTLAGATQETQYF,TGTGCCAGCAGCCCCTCTACCCTAGCGGGGGCGACCCAGGAGACCCAGTACTTC
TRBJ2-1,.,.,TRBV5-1,CASSETEISYNEQFF,TGCGCCAGCAGCGAAACAGAGATCTCCTACAATGAGCAGTTCTTC
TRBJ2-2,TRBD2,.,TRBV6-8,CASSYWAGGLFEGTGELFF,TGTGCCAGCAGTTATTGGGCGGGGGGGCTTTTCGAGGGCACCGGGGAGCTGTTTTTT
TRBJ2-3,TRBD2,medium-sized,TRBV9,CASSPSGGGTDTQYF,TGTGCCAGCAGCCCTAGCGGGGGGGGCACAGATACGCAGTATTTT
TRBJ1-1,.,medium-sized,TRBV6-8,CASSYSVNTEAFF,TGTGCCAGCAGTTACTCCGTCAACACTGAAGCTTTCTTT
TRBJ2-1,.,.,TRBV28,CASSLYRYNEQFF,TGTGCCAGCAGTTTATACAGATACAATGAGCAGTTCTTC
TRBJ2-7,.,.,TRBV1,CASSQAETADEQYF,TGCGCCAGCAGCCAAGCGGAAACAGCCGACGAGCAGTACTTC
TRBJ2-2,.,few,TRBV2,CASSEALGGANTGELFF,TGTGCCAGCAGTGAAGCGCTTGGGGGCGCGAACACCGGGGAGCTGTTTTTT
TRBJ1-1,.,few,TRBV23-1,CASSSRKDSEAFF,TGCGCCAGCAGCTCCAGGAAGGACTCCGAAGCTTTCTTT
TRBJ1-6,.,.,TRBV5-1,CASSLRTASLNSPLHF,TGCGCCAGCAGCTTGCGGACTGCTTCTCTTAATTCACCCCTCCACTTT
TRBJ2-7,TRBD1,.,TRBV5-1,CASSLGQGGYEQYF,TGCGCCAGCAGCTTGGGACAGGGGGGATACGAGCAGTACTTC
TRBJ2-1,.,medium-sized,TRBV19,CASSIERGRNNEQFF,TGTGCCAGTAGTATAGAGAGGGGGAGAAACAATGAGCAGTTCTTC
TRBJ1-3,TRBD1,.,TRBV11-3,CASSNLRQGRSGNTIYF,TGTGCCAGCAGCAACCTCAGACAGGGGCGCTCTGGAAACACCATATATTTT
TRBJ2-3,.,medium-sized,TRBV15,CATSSGRASTDTQYF,TGTGCCACCAGCAGCGGGAGAGCTAGCACAGATACGCAGTATTTT
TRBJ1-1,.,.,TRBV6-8,CAIRVTGNTEAFF,TGTGCCATCAGAGTTACAGGGAACACTGAAGCTTTCTTT
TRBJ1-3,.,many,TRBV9,CASSVATSSGNTIYF,TGTGCCAGCAGCGTAGCTACGAGCTCTGGAAACACCATATATTTT
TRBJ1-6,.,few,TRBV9,CASRGTNSYNSPLHF,TGTGCCAGCAGAGGCACGAACTCCTATAATTCACCCCTCCACTTT
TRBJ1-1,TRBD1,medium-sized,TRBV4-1,CASMGRGTTEAFF,TGCGCCAGCATGGGCAGGGGGACCACTGAAGCTTTCTTT